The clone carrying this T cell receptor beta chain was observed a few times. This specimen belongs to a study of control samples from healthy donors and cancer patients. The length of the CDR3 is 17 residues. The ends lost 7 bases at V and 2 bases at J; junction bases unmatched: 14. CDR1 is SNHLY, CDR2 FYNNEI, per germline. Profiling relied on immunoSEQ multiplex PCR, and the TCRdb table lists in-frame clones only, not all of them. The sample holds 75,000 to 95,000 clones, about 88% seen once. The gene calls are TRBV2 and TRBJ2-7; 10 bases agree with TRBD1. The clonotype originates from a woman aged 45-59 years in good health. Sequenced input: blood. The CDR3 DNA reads TGTGCCAGCATTCTAGAGGATGGACAGGGGGAGGCCTACGAGCAGTACTTC. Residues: CASILEDGQGEAYEQYF.